This TCR beta chain was documented in a study of T-cell memory formation after mild COVID-19. Study-wide context: Each donor largely had its own TCR clusters.

The CDR3 spans 13 residues. Germline V gene lookup returns CDR1 SGDLS and CDR2 YYNGEE. TCRdb fed the 5' RACE reads into MiXCR, producing one record per CDR3 protein. In the table there are around 250,000 distinct CDR3 sequences, more than 8% of which are singletons. General observations from the study: Day 15 to 85 contractors were CD4/CD8 balanced; later expanders leaned CD4+. Pre-infection memory held some responding clones, suggesting pre-existing cross-reactive T cells responded.

Worth noting for this clonotype: Its antigen is not identified. One end of the junction fails to match germline, which may point to a read error.

The receptor's source is a man younger than 35 who had mild COVID-19 (a few samples of this study predate the infection). Cell type and time point are not known. Input material: PBMCs or a T cell subset sorted from them (not recorded which). The chain recombines TRBV9 with TRBJ2-1; D gene uncertain. The chain's CDR3 is CASSVGQLNAQFF. The CDR3 DNA reads TGTGCCAGCAGCGTTGGGCAGCTCAATGCGCAGTTCTTC.